The entry that follows covers one T cell receptor (beta chain) sequence. This specimen belongs to a study of T cells expressing NK-cell markers. Study details: HCMV seropositivity marked most of the eight sequenced donors; one was seronegative.

Beta-chain TCR cDNA was generated via 5'RACE template switching with UMIs. TCRdb reprocessed the 5' RACE reads and stores each CDR3 protein as one record, lacking DNA. The specimen's table records some 440,000 distinct CDR3 sequences. CDR3 length: 16 residues. The germline CDR1 and CDR2 sequences are MNHEY and SMNVEV (reference sequence). V usage is TRBV27 and J usage is TRBJ2-3; TCRdb's D call, TRBD2, is unchecked because there is no DNA. The sample comprised blood T cells: a sorted CD56 or NKG2C T cell subset, CD4+ or CD8+ T cells, or bulk PBMC T cells (not recorded which). This TCR derives from a woman between 45 and 65 years old in good health. CDR3: CASSLSSGRGADTQYF.